This note documents a single TCR beta chain sequence. This entry belongs to a study of blood T cell repertoires in COVID-19. Background on the study: COVID-19 samples collected from the United States, Italy and Spain covered acute and convalescent phases. The analysed material was cDNA or gDNA that came from T cells, B-cell-depleted T cells, or PBMCs.

Original handling: Amplifying reference gene primers gave estimates of nucleated cell counts. Generated by immunoSEQ multiplex PCR, the TCRdb table keeps only in-frame clones and is missing some. The D gene and trimming were derived from the DNA, and the V and J assignments and clone size from that table. This sample carries some 15,000 clones, roughly 90% of them seen once, and the ten largest clones take about 5%. This CDR3 region has 16 residues. Germline V gene sequence: CDR1 SGHRS, CDR2 YFSETQ. Between the trimmed V and J ends, which lost 2 bases and 8 bases, there was a span of 17 bases. The chain has TRBV5-1 and TRBJ1-6, with D possibly being TRBD1 (6 bases). The sequenced material came from peripheral blood. The receptor comes from a human donor in a cohort sampled during active COVID-19. The CDR3 region has the DNA TGCGCCAGCAGCTTTACCCTCAGGGGCCCGGATTCACCCCTCCACTTT. Translation: CASSFTLRGPDSPLHF.